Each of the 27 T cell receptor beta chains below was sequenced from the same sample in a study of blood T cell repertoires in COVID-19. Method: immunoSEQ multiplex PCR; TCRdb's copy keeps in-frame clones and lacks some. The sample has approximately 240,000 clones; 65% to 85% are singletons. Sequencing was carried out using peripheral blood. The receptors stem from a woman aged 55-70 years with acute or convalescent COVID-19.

CDR3 amino acids: CASRRGGGADEQFF. Here the CDR3 DNA reads TGCGCCAGCAGGAGAGGCGGGGGGGCGGATGAGCAGTTCTTC. The chain combines TRBV5-1 with TRBJ2-1; 9 bases agree with TRBD2. The CDR3 length is 14 residues. Germline V CDR1 and CDR2: SGHRS, YFSETQ. V lost 5 bases and J lost 8; bases outside the gene matches: 8. The entire variable domain, with the rest obtained from reference TRBV5-1 and TRBJ2-1, is as follows: KAGVTQTPRYLIKTRGQQVTLSCSPISGHRSVSWYQQTPGQGLQFLFEYFSETQRNKGNFPGRFSGRQFSNSRSEMNVSTLELGDSALYLCASRRGGGADEQFFGPGTRLTVL.

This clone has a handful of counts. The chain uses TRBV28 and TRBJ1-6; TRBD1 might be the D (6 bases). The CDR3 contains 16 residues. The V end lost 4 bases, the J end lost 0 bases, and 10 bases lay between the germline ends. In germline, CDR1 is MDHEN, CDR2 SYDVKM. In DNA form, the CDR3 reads TGTGCCAGCAGTTCAGGACAGCGCTCCTATAATTCACCCCTCCACTTT. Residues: CASSSGQRSYNSPLHF.

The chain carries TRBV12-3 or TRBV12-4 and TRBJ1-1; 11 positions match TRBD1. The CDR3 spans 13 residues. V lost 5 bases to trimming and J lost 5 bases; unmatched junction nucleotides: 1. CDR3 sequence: CASSGDRGTEAFF. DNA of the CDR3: TGTGCCAGCAGTGGGGACAGGGGGACTGAAGCTTTCTTT.

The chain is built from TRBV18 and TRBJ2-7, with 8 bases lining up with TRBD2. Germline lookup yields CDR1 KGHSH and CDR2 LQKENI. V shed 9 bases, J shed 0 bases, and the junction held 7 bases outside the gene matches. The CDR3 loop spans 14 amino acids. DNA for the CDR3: TGTGCCAGTAAGAGTAGCGGGGACTCCTACGAGCAGTACTTC. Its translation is CASKSSGDSYEQYF. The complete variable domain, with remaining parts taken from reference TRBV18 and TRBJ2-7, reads NAGVMQNPRHLVRRRGQEARLRCSPMKGHSHVYWYRQLPEEGLKFMVYLQKENIIDESGMPKERFSAEFPKEGPSILRIQQVVRGDSAAYFCASKSSGDSYEQYFGPGTRLTVT.

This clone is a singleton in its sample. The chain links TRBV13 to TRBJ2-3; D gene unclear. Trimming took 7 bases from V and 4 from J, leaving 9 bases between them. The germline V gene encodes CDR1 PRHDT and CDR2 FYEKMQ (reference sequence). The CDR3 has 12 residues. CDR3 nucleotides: TGTGCCAGCACCCGTCCCCCAGATACGCAGTATTTT. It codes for CASTRPPDTQYF.

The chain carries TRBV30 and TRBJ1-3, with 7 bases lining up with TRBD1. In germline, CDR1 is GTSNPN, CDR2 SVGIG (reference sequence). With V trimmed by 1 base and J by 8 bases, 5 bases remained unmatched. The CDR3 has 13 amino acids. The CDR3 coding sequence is TGTGCCTGGAGTGAAGGACAGGTACACACCATATATTTT. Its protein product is CAWSEGQVHTIYF.

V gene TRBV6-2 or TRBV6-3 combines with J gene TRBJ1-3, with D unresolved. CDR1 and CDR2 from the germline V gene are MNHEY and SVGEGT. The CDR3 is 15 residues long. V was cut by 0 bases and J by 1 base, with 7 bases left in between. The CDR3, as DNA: TGTGCCAGCAGTTACTCACAGTGGTCTGGAAACACCATATATTTT. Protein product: CASSYSQWSGNTIYF.

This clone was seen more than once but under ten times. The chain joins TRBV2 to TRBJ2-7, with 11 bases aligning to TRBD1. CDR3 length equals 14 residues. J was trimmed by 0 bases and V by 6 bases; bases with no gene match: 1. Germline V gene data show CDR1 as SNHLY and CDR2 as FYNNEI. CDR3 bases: TGTGCCAGCAGGGGGACAGGGGGCTCCTACGAGCAGTACTTC. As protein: CASRGTGGSYEQYF.

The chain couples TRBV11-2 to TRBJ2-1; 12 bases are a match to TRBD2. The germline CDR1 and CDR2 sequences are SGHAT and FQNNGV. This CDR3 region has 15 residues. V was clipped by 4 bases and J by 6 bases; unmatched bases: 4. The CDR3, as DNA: TGTGCCAGCAGCTCCAGACTAGCGGGGGTCAATGAGCAGTTCTTC. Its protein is CASSSRLAGVNEQFF.

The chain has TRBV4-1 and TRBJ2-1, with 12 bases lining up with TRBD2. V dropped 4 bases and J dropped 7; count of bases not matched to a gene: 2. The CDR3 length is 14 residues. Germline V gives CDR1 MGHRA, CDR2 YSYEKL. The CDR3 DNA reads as TGCGCCAGCAGCCCCGGACTAGCGGGGAATGAGCAGTTCTTC. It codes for CASSPGLAGNEQFF.

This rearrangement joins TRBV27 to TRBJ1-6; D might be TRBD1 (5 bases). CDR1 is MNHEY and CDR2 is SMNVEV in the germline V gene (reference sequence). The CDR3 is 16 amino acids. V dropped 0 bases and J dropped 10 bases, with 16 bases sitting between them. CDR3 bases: TGTGCCAGCAGTTTATCGGTTTCAGGGACTGGGTCACCCCTCCACTTT. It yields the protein CASSLSVSGTGSPLHF.

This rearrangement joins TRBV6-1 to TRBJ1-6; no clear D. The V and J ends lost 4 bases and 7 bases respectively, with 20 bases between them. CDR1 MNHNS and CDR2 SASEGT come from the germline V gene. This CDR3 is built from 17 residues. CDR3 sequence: CASSVTMGDPGNSPLHF. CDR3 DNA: TGTGCCAGCAGTGTAACAATGGGCGATCCGGGAAATTCACCCCTCCACTTT.

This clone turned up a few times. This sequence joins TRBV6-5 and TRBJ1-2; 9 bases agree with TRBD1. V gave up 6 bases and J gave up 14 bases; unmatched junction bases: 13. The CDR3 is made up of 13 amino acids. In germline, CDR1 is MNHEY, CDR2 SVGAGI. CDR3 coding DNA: TGTGCCAGCAGCCAAACAGGGGGCCTTGTAAAAACCTTC. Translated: CASSQTGGLVKTF.

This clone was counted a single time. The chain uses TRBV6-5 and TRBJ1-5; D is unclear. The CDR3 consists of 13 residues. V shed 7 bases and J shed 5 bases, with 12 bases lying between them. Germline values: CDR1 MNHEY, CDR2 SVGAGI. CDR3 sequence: CASKYSGHQPQHF. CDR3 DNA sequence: TGTGCCAGCAAGTATTCCGGTCATCAGCCCCAGCATTTT.

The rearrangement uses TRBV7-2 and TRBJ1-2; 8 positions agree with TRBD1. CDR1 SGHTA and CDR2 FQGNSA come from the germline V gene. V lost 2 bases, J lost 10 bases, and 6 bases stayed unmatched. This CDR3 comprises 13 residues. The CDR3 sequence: CASSLRTGMYYTF. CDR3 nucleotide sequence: TGTGCCAGCAGCTTACGGACAGGGATGTACTACACCTTC.

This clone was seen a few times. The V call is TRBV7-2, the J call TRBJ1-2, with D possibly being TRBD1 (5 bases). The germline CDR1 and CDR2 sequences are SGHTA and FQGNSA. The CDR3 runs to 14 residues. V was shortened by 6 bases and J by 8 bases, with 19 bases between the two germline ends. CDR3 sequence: CASRKTGGSGGYTF. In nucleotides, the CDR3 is TGTGCCAGCAGAAAAACGGGGGGTTCAGGAGGCTACACCTTC.

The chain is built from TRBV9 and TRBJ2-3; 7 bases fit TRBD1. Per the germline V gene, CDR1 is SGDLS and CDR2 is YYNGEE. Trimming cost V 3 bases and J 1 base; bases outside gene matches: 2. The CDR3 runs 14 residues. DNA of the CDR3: TGTGCCAGCAGCGCCGGACAGGGCACAGATACGCAGTATTTT. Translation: CASSAGQGTDTQYF.

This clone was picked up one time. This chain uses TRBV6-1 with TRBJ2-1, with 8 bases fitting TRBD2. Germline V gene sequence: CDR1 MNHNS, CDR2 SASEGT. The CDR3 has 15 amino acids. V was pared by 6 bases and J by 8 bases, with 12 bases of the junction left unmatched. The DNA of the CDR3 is TGTGCCAGCAGACGCGGGGGGACCCCCCCCGATGAGCAGTTCTTC. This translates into CASRRGGTPPDEQFF.

The CDR3 protein is CASSHPGLPIEAFF. CDR3 sequence (DNA): TGTGCCAGCAGCCACCCGGGACTCCCTATCGAAGCTTTCTTT. The rearrangement joins TRBV28 to TRBJ1-1, with a weak D call TRBD1 (5 bases). CDR3 size: 14 residues. V was trimmed by 6 bases and J by 8 bases, leaving 19 bases between them. Germline V gene lookup returns CDR1 MDHEN and CDR2 SYDVKM.

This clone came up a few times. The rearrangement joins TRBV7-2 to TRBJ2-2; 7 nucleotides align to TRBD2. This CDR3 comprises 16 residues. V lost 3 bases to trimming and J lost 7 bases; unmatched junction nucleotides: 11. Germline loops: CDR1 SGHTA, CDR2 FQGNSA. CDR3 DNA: TGTGCCAGCAGCTTGGAGACCGGGACTATAGTCGGGGAGCTGTTTTTT. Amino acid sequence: CASSLETGTIVGELFF.

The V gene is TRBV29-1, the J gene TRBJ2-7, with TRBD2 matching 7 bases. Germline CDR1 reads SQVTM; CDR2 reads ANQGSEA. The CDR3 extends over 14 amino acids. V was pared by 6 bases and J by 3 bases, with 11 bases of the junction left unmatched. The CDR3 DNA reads TGCAGCGTCCTCGACGGGGAGGGGTACTACGAGCAGTACTTC. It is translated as CSVLDGEGYYEQYF.

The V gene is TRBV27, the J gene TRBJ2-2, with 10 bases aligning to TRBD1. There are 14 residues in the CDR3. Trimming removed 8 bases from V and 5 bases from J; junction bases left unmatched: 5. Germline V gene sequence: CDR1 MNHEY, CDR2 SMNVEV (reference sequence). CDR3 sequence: CASRDRGLTGELFF. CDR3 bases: TGTGCCAGCCGGGACAGGGGTTTAACCGGGGAGCTGTTTTTT.

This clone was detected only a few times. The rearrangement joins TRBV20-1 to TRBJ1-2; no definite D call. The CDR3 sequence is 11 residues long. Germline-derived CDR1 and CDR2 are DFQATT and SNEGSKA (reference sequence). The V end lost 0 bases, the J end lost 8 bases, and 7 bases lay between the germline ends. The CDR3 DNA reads TGCAGTGCTAGAGACGAGGGAGGCTACACCTTC. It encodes CSARDEGGYTF.

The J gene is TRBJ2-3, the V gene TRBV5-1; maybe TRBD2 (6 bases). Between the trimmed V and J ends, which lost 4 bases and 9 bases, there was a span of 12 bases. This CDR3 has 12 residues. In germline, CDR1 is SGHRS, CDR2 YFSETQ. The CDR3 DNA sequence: TGCGCCAGCAGCGAGCCCGGGGGAACGCAGTATTTT. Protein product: CASSEPGGTQYF.

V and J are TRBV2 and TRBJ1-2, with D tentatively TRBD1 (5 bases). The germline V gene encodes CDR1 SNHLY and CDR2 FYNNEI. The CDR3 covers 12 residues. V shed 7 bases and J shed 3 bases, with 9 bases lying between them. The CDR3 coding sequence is TGTGCCAGCACCTCGGGGGACTATGGCTACACCTTC. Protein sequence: CASTSGDYGYTF.

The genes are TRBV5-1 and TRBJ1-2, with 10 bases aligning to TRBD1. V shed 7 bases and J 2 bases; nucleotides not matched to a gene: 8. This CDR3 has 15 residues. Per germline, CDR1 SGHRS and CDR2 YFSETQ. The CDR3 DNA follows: TGCGCCAGCCAGGACAGGGGGGGCTCAAACTATGGCTACACCTTC. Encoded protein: CASQDRGGSNYGYTF.

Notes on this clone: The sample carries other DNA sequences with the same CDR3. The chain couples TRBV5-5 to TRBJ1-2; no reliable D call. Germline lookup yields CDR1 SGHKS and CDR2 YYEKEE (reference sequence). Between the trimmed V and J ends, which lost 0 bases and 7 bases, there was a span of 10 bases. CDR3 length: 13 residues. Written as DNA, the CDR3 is TGTGCCAGCAGCTTGGCCGGGGTAGGTGGCTACACCTTC. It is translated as CASSLAGVGGYTF.